Sequencing of this TCR beta chain was carried out in a study of tumor T cells in aggressive B-cell lymphoma. Germline-derived CDR1 and CDR2 are SQVTM and ANQGSEA. V lost 6 bases, J lost 0 bases, and 1 base stayed unmatched. The CDR3 extends over 13 amino acids. Repertoires were generated with immunoSEQ multiplex PCR, while TCRdb's copy carries only in-frame clones and drops some. The data hold 8,500 to 14,000 clones, with about 89% observed a single time. The sample consisted of tumor tissue. The sequence came from an adult with diffuse large B cell lymphoma. The chain combines TRBV29-1 with TRBJ2-3; 9 positions agree with TRBD2. As DNA, the CDR3 is TGCAGCGTAACTAGCGGGAGCACAGATACGCAGTATTTT. It translates to CSVTSGSTDTQYF.